Below, 15 T cell receptor beta chains from the same sample are listed, as sequenced in a study of cytomegalovirus exposure and HLA in healthy donors. Amplification used 60 Vbeta primers and 13 Jbeta primers. Only in-frame clones appear in the TCRdb table, and some are missing; sequencing was by immunoSEQ multiplex PCR. The repertoire holds over 150,000 clones, with 81% as singletons. The sample taken for sequencing was PBMCs. The receptors shown here come from a woman between 50 and 59 years old in good health and CMV-seronegative.

The chain joins TRBV2 to TRBJ2-7; 9 bases align to TRBD2. From germline, CDR1 is SNHLY and CDR2 FYNNEI. The CDR3 loop spans 14 amino acids. V was pared by 1 base and J by 3 bases, with 1 base of the junction left unmatched. CDR3 residues: CASSEGSGSYEQYF. CDR3 nucleotides: TGTGCCAGCAGTGAAGGTAGCGGGAGCTACGAGCAGTACTTC.

The chain is built from TRBV29-1 and TRBJ1-2; D might be TRBD1 (5 bases). The CDR3 runs to 11 residues. Trimming cost V 5 bases and J 4 bases, with 8 bases left between them. Germline assignment: CDR1 SQVTM and CDR2 ANQGSEA. The DNA for the CDR3 is TGCAGCGTTCAGGGATCCTATGGCTACACCTTC. Amino acid sequence: CSVQGSYGYTF.

This chain links TRBV9 with TRBJ1-5, with D possibly matching TRBD1 (6 bases). The germline V and J ends were trimmed by 0 bases and 3 bases, with 7 bases remaining between them. CDR3 length: 14 residues. CDR1 is SGDLS and CDR2 is YYNGEE in the germline V gene. CDR3 region: CASSVGQVNQPQHF. In DNA, the CDR3 is TGTGCCAGCAGCGTAGGACAGGTCAATCAGCCCCAGCATTTT.

V gene TRBV7-9 combines with J gene TRBJ2-1, with TRBD1 matching 11 bases. Germline V gives CDR1 SEHNR, CDR2 FQNEAQ (reference sequence). This CDR3 is 16 amino acids long. Trimming removed 5 bases from V and 9 bases from J; junction bases left unmatched: 12. Here the CDR3 reads CASSQGTGQGVSEQFF. The CDR3 nucleotides are TGTGCCAGCAGCCAGGGGACGGGACAGGGGGTTAGTGAGCAGTTCTTC.

The V and J genes are TRBV4-2 and TRBJ2-7; no definite D call. The CDR3 extends over 14 amino acids. Trimming left V 0 bases short and J 4 bases short, with 10 bases between. From germline, CDR1 is LGHNA and CDR2 YNFKEQ. CDR3 coding DNA: TGTGCCAGCAGCCAAGATCTACGCCGTTACGAGCAGTACTTC. This sequence encodes CASSQDLRRYEQYF.

This rearrangement joins TRBV6-5 to TRBJ2-7, with D hard to call. The CDR3 sequence is 11 residues long. Germline values: CDR1 MNHEY, CDR2 SVGAGI. V was pared by 2 bases and J by 5 bases, with 4 bases between. The CDR3 loop is CASSYADEQYF. DNA for the CDR3: TGTGCCAGCAGTTACGCGGACGAGCAGTACTTC.

The chain links TRBV7-2 to TRBJ2-3; TRBD2 matches 9 bases. The V segment lost 5 bases and the J segment 1 base; nucleotides outside the gene matches: 7. Germline values: CDR1 SGHTA, CDR2 FQGNSA. This CDR3 is 16 amino acids long. The CDR3 coding sequence is TGTGCCAGCAGCAAGCGGGGGGCCCCTCGCACAGATACGCAGTATTTT. It specifies CASSKRGAPRTDTQYF.

The chain recombines TRBV30 with TRBJ2-1, with D possibly matching TRBD2 (5 bases). The germline V gene encodes CDR1 GTSNPN and CDR2 SVGIG (reference sequence). The CDR3 is 12 residues long. V lost 2 bases and J 9 bases, leaving 11 bases between the germline ends. The chain's CDR3 is CAWSSQSGEQFF. The CDR3 DNA follows: TGTGCCTGGAGTAGTCAGAGCGGTGAGCAGTTCTTC.

The chain recombines TRBV2 with TRBJ1-2; possibly TRBD1 for D (5 bases). The CDR3 has 12 residues. With 7 bases removed from V and 3 bases from J, the gap between germline ends came to 9 bases. Germline CDR1 and CDR2: SNHLY and FYNNEI. CDR3 DNA sequence: TGTGCCAGCAAGGGGTTTTACTATGGCTACACCTTC. Amino acid sequence: CASKGFYYGYTF.

This clone was seen only once. The chain couples TRBV21-1 to TRBJ2-2; the table's D call of TRBD2 was not tested on the DNA. TRBV21-1 is designated a pseudogene. The CDR3 is made up of 16 amino acids. For the CDR3, the DNA is TGTGCCAGCAGCAGCCGGGACTCTACGAACACCGGGGAGCTGTTTTTT. Translated, it gives CASSSRDSTNTGELFF.

V is TRBV4-3 and J is TRBJ2-7; perhaps TRBD1 as D (6 bases). In germline, CDR1 is LGHNA, CDR2 YSLEER. The CDR3 covers 13 residues. The ends were cut back, 2 bases at V and 6 bases at J, with 11 bases in the middle. The chain's CDR3 is CASSQHRELEQYF. The CDR3 coding sequence is TGCGCCAGCAGCCAACACAGGGAACTCGAGCAGTACTTC.

The chain is built from TRBV5-1 and TRBJ2-2; TRBD1 aligns across 8 bases. V lost 4 bases, J lost 8 bases, and 10 bases stayed unmatched. Germline CDR1 and CDR2: SGHRS and YFSETQ. The CDR3 contains 15 residues. The CDR3 region has the DNA TGCGCCAGCAGCCCCGGGACAGGCAGGTCGGGGGAGCTGTTTTTT. Protein sequence: CASSPGTGRSGELFF.

This rearrangement joins TRBV7-2 to TRBJ2-1; weak D call: TRBD2 (6 bases). Trimming removed 3 bases from V and 9 bases from J, with 15 bases in between. From germline, CDR1 is SGHTA and CDR2 FQGNSA. CDR3 length: 14 amino acids. The CDR3 spells CASSFFGTHSEQFF. The CDR3 DNA reads as TGTGCCAGCAGCTTCTTCGGGACTCACAGTGAGCAGTTCTTC.

This chain links TRBV15 with TRBJ2-5; D remains unclear. The CDR3 has 13 amino acids. V lost 5 bases to trimming and J lost 5 bases, with 12 bases between them. The germline V gene has CDR1 LNHNV and CDR2 YYDKDF (reference sequence). CDR3 DNA: TGTGCCACCAGCGTCCGTAATTCCGAGACCCAGTACTTC. This gives the protein CATSVRNSETQYF.

This chain joins TRBV28 and TRBJ2-5; 10 bases are a match to TRBD2. The CDR3 spans 15 residues. J gave up 5 bases and V 5 bases, and 8 bases lay outside the gene matches. Germline V gene sequence: CDR1 MDHEN, CDR2 SYDVKM. CDR3 sequence reads: CASSRTSGYPETQYF. CDR3 coding DNA: TGTGCCAGCAGTCGGACTAGCGGATACCCGGAGACCCAGTACTTC.